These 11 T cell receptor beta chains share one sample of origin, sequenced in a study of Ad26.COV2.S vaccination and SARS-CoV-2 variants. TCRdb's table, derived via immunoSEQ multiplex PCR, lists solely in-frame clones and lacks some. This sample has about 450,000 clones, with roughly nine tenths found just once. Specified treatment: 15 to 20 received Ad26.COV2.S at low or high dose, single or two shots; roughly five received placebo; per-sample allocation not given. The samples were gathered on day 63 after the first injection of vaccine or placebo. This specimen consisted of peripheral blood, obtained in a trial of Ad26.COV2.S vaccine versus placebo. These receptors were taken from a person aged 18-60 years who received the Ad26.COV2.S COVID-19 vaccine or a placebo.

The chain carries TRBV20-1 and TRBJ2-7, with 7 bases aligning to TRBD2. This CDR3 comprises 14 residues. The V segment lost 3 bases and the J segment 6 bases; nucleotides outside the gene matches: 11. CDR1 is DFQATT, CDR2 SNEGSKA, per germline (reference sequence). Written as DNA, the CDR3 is TGCAGTGCTAGTGCGGGAGTAATGGAAGGCGAGCAGTACTTC. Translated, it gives CSASAGVMEGEQYF.

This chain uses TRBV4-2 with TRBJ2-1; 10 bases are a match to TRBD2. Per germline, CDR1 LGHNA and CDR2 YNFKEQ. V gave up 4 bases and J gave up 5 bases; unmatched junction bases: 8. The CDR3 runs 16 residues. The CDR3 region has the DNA TGTGCCAGCAGCCCAACGGGAACTAGCGGGAACAATGAGCAGTTCTTC. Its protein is CASSPTGTSGNNEQFF.

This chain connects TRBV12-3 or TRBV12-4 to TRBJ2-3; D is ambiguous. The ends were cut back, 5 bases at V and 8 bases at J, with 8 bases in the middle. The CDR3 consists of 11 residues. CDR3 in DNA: TGTGCCAGCAGTCCAGAAGGTACGCAGTATTTT. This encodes CASSPEGTQYF.

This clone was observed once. CDR3 DNA: TGTGCCAGCAGCAAAACCGGAGGGGGGAACACAGATACGCAGTATTTT. Its translation is CASSKTGGGNTDTQYF. This sequence joins TRBV7-3 and TRBJ2-3; D could derive from TRBD1 or TRBD2 (6 bases each). Germline V gene data show CDR1 as SGHTA and CDR2 as FQGTGA. CDR3 length: 16 amino acids. V was clipped by 5 bases and J by 2 bases, with 17 bases between them.

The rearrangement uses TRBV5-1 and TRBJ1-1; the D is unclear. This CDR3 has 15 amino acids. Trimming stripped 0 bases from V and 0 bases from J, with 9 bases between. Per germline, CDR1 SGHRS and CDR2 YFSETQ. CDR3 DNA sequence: TGCGCCAGCAGCTTGGGGGTTTCCATGAACACTGAAGCTTTCTTT. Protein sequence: CASSLGVSMNTEAFF.

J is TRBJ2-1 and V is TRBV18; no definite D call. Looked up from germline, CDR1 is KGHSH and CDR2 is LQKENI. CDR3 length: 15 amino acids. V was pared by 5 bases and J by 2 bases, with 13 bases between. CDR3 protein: CASSSDQIPYNEQFF. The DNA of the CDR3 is TGTGCCAGCTCATCCGACCAAATACCCTACAATGAGCAGTTCTTC.

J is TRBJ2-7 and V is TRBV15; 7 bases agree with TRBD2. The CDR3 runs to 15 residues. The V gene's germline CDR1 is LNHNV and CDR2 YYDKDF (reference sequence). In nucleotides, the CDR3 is TGTGTCACCAGCGTCGGGGCTAGCGGCTACTACGAGCAGTACGTC. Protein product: CVTSVGASGYYEQYV.

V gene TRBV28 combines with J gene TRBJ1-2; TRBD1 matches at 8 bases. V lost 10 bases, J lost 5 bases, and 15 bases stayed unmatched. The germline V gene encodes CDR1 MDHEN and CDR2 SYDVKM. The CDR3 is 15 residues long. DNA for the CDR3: TGTGCCACCGCATCCCCCCGGGACAGGCTGTATGGCTACACCTTC. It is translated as CATASPRDRLYGYTF.

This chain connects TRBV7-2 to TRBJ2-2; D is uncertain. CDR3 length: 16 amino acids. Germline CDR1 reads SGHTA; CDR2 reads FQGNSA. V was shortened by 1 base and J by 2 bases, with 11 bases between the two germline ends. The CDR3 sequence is CASSLVGSQNTGELFF. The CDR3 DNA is TGTGCCAGCAGCTTAGTCGGCTCCCAAAACACCGGGGAGCTGTTTTTT.

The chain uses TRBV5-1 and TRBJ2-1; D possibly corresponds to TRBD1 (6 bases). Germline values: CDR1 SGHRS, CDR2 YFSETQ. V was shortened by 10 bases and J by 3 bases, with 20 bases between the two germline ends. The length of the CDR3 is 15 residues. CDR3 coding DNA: TGCGCCGCATCTTCCTCTCGGGACAACTACAATGAGCAGTTCTTC. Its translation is CAASSSRDNYNEQFF.

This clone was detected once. The CDR3 nucleotides are TGCGCCAGCAGCCGGGGGATCGCGGGGGGATCAGATACGCAGTATTTT. Residues: CASSRGIAGGSDTQYF. The chain joins TRBV5-1 to TRBJ2-3; 8 bases are a match to TRBD2. With V trimmed by 4 bases and J by 4 bases, 11 bases remained unmatched. The CDR3 runs to 16 residues. From germline, CDR1 is SGHRS and CDR2 YFSETQ. Looking up the rest from reference TRBV5-1 and TRBJ2-3 gives the full variable domain: KAGVTQTPRYLIKTRGQQVTLSCSPISGHRSVSWYQQTPGQGLQFLFEYFSETQRNKGNFPGRFSGRQFSNSRSEMNVSTLELGDSALYLCASSRGIAGGSDTQYFGPGTRLTVL.